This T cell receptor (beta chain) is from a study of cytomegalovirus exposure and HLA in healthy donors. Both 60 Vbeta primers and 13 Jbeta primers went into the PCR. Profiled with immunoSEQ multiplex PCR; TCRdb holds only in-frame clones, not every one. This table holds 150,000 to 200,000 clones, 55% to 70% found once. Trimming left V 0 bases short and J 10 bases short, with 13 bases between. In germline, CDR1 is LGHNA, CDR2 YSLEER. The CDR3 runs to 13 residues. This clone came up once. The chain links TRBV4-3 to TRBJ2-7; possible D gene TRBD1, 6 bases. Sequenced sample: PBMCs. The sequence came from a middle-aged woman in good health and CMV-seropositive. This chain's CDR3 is CASSQEGPRGQYF. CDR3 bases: TGCGCCAGCAGCCAAGAAGGTCCCAGGGGCCAGTACTTC.